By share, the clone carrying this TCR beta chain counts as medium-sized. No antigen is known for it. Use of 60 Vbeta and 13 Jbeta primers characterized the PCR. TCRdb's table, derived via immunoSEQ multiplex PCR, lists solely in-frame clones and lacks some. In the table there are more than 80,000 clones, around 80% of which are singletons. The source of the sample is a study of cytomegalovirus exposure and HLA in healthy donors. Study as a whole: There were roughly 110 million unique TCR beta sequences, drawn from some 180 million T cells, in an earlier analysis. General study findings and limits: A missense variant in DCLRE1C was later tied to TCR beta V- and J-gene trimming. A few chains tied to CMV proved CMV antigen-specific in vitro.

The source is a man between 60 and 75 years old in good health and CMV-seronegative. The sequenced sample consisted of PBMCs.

CDR3 coding DNA: TGTGCCAGCAGTGAGAAAACAGGGACGGGGGCCAACGTCCTGACTTTC. It translates to CASSEKTGTGANVLTF. V and J are TRBV6-1 and TRBJ2-6; perhaps TRBD1 as D (6 bases). V was trimmed by 3 bases and J by 4 bases, leaving 13 bases between them. This CDR3 spans 16 amino acids. From germline, CDR1 is MNHNS and CDR2 SASEGT.